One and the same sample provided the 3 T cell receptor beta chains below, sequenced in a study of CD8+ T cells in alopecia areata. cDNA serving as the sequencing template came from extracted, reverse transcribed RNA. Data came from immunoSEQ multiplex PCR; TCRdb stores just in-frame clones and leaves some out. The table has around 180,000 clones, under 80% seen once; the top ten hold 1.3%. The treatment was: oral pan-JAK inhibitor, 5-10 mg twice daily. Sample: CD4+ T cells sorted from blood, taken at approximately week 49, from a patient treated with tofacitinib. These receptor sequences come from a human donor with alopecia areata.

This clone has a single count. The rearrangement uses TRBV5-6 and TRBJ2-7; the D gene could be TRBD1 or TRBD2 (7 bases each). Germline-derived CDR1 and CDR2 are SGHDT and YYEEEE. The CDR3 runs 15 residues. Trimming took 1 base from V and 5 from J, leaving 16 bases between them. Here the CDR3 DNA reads TGTGCCAGCAGCTTGTCGGGGCAGGGGGGGCACGAGCAGTACTTC. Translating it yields CASSLSGQGGHEQYF.

CDR3 sequence: CSVDGAGDGYTF. DNA of the CDR3: TGCAGCGTTGATGGGGCAGGAGATGGCTACACCTTC. The genes are TRBV29-1 and TRBJ1-2; D might be TRBD1 (5 bases). In germline, CDR1 is SQVTM, CDR2 ANQGSEA. V was trimmed by 3 bases and J by 6 bases, leaving 11 bases between them. CDR3 length equals 12 residues.

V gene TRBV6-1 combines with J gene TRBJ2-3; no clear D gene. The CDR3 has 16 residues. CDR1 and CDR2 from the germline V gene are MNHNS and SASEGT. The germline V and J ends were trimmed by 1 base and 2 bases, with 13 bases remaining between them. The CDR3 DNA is TGTGCCAGCAGTGAAGGGCTGGCAGCTTACACAGATACGCAGTATTTT. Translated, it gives CASSEGLAAYTDTQYF.